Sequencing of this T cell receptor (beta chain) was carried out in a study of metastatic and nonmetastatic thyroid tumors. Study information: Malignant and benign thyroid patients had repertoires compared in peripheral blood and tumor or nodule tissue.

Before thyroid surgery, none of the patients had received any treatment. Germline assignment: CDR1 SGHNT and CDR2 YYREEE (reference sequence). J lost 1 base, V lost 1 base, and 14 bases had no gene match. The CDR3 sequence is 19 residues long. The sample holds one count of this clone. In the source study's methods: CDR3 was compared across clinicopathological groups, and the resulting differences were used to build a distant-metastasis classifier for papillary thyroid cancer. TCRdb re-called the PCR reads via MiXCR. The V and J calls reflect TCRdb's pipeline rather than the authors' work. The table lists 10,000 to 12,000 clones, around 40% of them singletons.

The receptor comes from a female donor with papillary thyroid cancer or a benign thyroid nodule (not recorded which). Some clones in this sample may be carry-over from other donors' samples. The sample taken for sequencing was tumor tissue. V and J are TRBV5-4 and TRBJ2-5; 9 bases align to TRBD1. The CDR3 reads CASSLRPDRGYLGQETQYF. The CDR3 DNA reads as TGTGCCAGCAGCTTGCGTCCCGACAGGGGGTATCTGGGCCAAGAGACCCAGTACTTC.